This T cell receptor beta chain came from a study of cytomegalovirus exposure and HLA in healthy donors. Some clones are missing from TCRdb's copy, which holds only in-frame ones; the method was immunoSEQ multiplex PCR. The sample yields roughly 220,000 clones, 75% to 90% seen once. Germline CDR1 and CDR2: KGHSH and LQKENI. Trimming stripped 0 bases from V and 3 bases from J, with 13 bases between. The CDR3 spans 16 residues. Sequencing input: PBMCs. The chain couples TRBV18 to TRBJ2-3; possibly TRBD1 or TRBD2 for D (5 bases each). This TCR was sampled from a woman aged 25 to 39 in good health and CMV-seropositive. The DNA for the CDR3 is TGTGCCAGCTCACCACCGAGGGGTAGTATGACAGATACGCAGTATTTT. Its translation: CASSPPRGSMTDTQYF.